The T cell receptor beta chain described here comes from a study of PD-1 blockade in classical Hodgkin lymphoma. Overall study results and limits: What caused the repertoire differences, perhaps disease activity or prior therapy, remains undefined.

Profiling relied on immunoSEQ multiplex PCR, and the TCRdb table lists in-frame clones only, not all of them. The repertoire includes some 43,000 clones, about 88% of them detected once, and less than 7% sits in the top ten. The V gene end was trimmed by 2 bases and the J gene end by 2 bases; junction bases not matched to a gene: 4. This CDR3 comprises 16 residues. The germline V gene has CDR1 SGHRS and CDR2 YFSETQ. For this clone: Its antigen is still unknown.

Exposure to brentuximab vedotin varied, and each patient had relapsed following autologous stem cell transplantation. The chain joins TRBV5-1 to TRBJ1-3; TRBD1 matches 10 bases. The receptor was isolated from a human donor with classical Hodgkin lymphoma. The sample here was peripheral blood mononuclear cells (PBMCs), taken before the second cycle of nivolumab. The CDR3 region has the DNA TGCGCCAGCAGCTTACCGACAGGGGGCCCTGGAAACACCATATATTTT. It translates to CASSLPTGGPGNTIYF. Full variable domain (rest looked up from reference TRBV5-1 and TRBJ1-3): KAGVTQTPRYLIKTRGQQVTLSCSPISGHRSVSWYQQTPGQGLQFLFEYFSETQRNKGNFPGRFSGRQFSNSRSEMNVSTLELGDSALYLCASSLPTGGPGNTIYFGEGSWLTVV.